This TCR beta chain was sequenced during a study of blood T cells in healthy people across ages. General study findings and limits: There were more naive CD4+ cells and higher diversity in long-lived donors than in aged donors.

Comment on this clonotype: Its antigen is unknown.

They isolated at least 6.5 million PBMCs from each sample. V lost 6 bases and J lost 2; bases outside the gene matches: 7. The CDR3 extends over 15 amino acids. Germline V CDR1 and CDR2: MNHEY, SMNVEV (reference sequence). Primed by a sample-barcoded 5' primer and a J-beta primer mix, a second PCR proceeded for 7 to 11 cycles. TCRdb fed the 5' RACE reads into MiXCR, producing one record per CDR3 protein. The data show about 1.8 million distinct CDR3 sequences, 40% to 55% seen once. V is TRBV27 and J is TRBJ2-1; 7 bases are shared with TRBD1. The sample was blood. The clonotype was recovered from a woman in her thirties or forties in good health. CDR3 sequence (DNA): TGTGCCAGCAGCATTACAGGGGACGCCTACAATGAGCAGTTCTTC. Amino acid sequence: CASSITGDAYNEQFF.